This section outlines one T cell receptor beta chain sequence together with its context. Its antigen is currently unknown. The sample's time point: cycle 4 day 1 (C4D1), after six to seven weeks of nivolumab. Autologous stem cell transplantation was followed by relapse in every patient, and brentuximab vedotin exposure varied. Researchers report purifying CD4+ T cells from thawed PBMCs by magnetic negative selection. These data are taken from a study of PD-1 blockade in classical Hodgkin lymphoma. Per the germline V gene, CDR1 is SNHLY and CDR2 is FYNNEI. Trimming at V came to 6 bases and at J to 0 bases, leaving 5 bases not matched to a gene. The CDR3 is made up of 15 amino acids. Sequencing was performed with immunoSEQ multiplex PCR; in TCRdb, only in-frame clones are kept and a portion is missing. The repertoire holds fewer than 20,000 clones, roughly 79% seen once, with about 1.9% in the top ten.

Points from the study as a whole: TCR diversity at baseline was reported to be reduced in newly diagnosed patients relative to healthy donors.

The material was CD4+ T cells from blood, obtained before the fourth cycle of nivolumab. This clonotype was obtained from a human donor with classical Hodgkin lymphoma. This rearrangement joins TRBV2 to TRBJ2-1; 7 nucleotides line up with TRBD2. CDR3 in amino acids: CASSRAGVSYNEQFF. The CDR3 DNA reads TGTGCCAGCAGCCGTGCGGGAGTCTCCTACAATGAGCAGTTCTTC.